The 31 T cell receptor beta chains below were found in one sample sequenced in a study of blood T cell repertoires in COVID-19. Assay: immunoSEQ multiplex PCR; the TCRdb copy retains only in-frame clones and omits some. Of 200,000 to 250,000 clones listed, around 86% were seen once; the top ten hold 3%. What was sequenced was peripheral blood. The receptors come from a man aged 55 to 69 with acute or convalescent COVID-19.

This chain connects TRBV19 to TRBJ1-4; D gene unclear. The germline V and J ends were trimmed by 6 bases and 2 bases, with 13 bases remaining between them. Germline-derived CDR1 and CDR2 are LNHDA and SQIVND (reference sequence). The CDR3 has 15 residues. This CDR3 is CASSPGRMTNEKLFF. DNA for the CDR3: TGTGCCAGTAGCCCTGGGAGGATGACTAATGAAAAACTGTTTTTT.

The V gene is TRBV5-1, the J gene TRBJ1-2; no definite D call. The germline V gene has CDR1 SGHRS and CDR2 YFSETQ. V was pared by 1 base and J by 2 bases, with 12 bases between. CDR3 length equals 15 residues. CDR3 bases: TGCGCCAGCAGCTTGCAGGCGGGCACCAACTATGGCTACACCTTC. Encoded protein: CASSLQAGTNYGYTF.

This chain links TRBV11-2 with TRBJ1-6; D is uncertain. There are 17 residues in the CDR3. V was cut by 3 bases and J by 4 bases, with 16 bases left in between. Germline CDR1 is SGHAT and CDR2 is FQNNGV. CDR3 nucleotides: TGTGCCAGCAGCTTTAGCGAGGTCATGGCGTATAATTCACCCCTCCACTTT. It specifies CASSFSEVMAYNSPLHF.

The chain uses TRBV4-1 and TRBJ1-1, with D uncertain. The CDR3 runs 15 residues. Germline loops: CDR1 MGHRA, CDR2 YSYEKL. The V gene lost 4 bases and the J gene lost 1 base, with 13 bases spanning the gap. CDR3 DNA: TGCGCCAGCAGCCTGAATGGGGAGAGGAACACTGAAGCTTTCTTT. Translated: CASSLNGERNTEAFF.

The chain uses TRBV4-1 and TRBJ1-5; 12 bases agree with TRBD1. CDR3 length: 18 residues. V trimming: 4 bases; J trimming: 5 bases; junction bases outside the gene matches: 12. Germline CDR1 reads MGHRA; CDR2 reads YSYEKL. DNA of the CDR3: TGCGCCAGCAGCCGTCGTCGGTTCGGGACAGGGGGCGATCAGCCCCAGCATTTT. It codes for CASSRRRFGTGGDQPQHF.

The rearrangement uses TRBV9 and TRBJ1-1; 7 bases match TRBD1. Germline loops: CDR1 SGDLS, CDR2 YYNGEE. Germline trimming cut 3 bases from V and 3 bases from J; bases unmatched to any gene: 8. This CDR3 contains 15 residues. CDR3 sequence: CASSGPQGIDTEAFF. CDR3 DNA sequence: TGTGCCAGCAGCGGACCACAGGGGATCGACACTGAAGCTTTCTTT.

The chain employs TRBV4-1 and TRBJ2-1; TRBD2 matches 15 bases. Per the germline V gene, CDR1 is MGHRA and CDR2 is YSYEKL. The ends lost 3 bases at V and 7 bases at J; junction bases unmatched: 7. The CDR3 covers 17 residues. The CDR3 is CASSQRTSGGAANEQFF. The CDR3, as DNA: TGCGCCAGCAGCCAGCGGACTAGCGGGGGGGCAGCTAATGAGCAGTTCTTC.

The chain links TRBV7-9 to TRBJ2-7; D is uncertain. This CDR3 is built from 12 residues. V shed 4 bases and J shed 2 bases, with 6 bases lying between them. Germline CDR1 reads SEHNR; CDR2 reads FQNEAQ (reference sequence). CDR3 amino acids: CASSSTTYEQYF. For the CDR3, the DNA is TGTGCCAGCAGCTCGACAACCTACGAGCAGTACTTC.

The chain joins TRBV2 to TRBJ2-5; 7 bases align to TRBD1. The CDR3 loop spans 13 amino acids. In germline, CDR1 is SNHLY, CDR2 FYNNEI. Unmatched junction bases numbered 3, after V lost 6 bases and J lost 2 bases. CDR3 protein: CASRKQGQETQYF. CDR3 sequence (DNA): TGTGCCAGCAGAAAACAGGGGCAAGAGACCCAGTACTTC.

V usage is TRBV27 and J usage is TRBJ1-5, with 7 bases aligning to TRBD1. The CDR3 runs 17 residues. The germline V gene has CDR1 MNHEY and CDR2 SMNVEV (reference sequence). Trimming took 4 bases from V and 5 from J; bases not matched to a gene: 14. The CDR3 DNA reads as TGTGCCAGCAGTTCAAGAGCCTCAGGGGGTTCCTATCAGCCCCAGCATTTT. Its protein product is CASSSRASGGSYQPQHF.

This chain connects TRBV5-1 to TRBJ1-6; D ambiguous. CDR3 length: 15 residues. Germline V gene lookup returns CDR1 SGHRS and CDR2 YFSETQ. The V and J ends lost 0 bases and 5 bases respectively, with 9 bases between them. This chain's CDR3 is CASSLGRANNSPLHF. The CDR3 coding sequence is TGCGCCAGCAGCTTGGGGAGGGCAAATAATTCACCCCTCCACTTT.

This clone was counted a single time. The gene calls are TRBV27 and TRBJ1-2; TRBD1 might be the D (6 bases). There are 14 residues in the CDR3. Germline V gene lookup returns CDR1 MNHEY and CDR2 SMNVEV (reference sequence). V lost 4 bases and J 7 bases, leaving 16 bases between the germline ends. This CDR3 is CASSWAGDYGGYTF. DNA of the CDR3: TGTGCCAGCAGTTGGGCAGGGGATTATGGTGGCTACACCTTC.

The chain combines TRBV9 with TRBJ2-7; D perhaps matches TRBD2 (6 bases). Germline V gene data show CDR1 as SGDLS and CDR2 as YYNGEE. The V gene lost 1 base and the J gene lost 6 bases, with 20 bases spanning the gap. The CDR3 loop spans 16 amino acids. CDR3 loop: CASSVRSIGSPLEQYF. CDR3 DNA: TGTGCCAGCAGCGTAAGGAGCATCGGGAGCCCGCTCGAGCAGTACTTC. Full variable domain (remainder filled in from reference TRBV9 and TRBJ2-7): DSGVTQTPKHLITATGQRVTLRCSPRSGDLSVYWYQQSLDQGLQFLIQYYNGEERAKGNILERFSAQQFPDLHSELNLSSLELGDSALYFCASSVRSIGSPLEQYFGPGTRLTVT.

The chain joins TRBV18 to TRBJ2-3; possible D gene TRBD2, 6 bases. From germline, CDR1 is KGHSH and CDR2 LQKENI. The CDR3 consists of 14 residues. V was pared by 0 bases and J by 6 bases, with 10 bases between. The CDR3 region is CASSPPPGGDTQYF. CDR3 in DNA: TGTGCCAGCTCACCACCCCCCGGGGGTGATACGCAGTATTTT.

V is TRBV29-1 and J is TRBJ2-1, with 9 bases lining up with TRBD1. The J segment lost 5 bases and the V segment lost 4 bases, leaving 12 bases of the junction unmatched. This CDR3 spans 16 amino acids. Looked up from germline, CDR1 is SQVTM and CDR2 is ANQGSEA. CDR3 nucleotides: TGCAGCGTTGGCCCCCTACAGGGGGCGAGGGACAATGAGCAGTTCTTC. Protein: CSVGPLQGARDNEQFF.

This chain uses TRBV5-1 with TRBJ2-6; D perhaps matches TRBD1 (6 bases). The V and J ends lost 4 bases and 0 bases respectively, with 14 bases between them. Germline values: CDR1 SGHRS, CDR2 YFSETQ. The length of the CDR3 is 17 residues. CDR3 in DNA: TGCGCCAGCAGCCCTGACAGGCCAGTCTCTGGGGCCAACGTCCTGACTTTC. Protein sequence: CASSPDRPVSGANVLTF.

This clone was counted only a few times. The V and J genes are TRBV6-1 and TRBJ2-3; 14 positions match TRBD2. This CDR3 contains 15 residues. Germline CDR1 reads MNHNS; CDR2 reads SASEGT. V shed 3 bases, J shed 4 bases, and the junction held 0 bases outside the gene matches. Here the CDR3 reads CASSETSGGADTQYF. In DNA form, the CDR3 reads TGTGCCAGCAGTGAGACTAGCGGGGGGGCAGATACGCAGTATTTT.

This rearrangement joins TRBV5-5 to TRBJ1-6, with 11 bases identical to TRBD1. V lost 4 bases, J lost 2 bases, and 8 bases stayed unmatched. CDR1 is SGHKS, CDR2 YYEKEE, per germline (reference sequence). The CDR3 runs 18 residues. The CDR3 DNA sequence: TGTGCCAGCAGCCCGGGGATGGACAGGGGGCCCTATAATTCACCCCTCCACTTT. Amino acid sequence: CASSPGMDRGPYNSPLHF.

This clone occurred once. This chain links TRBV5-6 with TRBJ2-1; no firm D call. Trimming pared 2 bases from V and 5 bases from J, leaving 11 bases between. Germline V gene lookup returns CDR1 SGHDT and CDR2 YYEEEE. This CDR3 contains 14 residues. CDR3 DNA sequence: TGTGCCAGCAGCTTATTTCGGGTTCACAATGAGCAGTTCTTC. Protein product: CASSLFRVHNEQFF.

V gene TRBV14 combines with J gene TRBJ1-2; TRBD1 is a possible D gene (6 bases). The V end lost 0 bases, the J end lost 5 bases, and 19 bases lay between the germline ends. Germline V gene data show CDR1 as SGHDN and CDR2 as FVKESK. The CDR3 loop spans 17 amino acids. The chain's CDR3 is CASSQEPLAGADYGYTF. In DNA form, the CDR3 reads TGTGCCAGCAGCCAAGAGCCCTTAGCAGGGGCCGATTATGGCTACACCTTC.

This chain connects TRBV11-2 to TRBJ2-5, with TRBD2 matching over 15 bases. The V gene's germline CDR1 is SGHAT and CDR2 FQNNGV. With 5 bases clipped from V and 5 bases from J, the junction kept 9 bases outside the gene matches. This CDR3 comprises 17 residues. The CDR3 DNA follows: TGTGCCAGCAGCCCGCCGGGACTAGCGGGGGGAGGGGAGACCCAGTACTTC. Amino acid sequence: CASSPPGLAGGGETQYF.

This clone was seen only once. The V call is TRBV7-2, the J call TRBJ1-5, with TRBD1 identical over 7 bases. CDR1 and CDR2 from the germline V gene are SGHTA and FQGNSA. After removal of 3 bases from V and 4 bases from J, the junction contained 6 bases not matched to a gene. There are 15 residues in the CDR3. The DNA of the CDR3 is TGTGCCAGCAGCTTTAAGGGGGCCTCGAATCAGCCCCAGCATTTT. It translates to CASSFKGASNQPQHF.

The CDR3 region is CASSQAGGTGNTIYF. The CDR3 DNA is TGCGCCAGCAGCCAAGCGGGGGGAACTGGAAACACCATATATTTT. The chain links TRBV5-1 to TRBJ1-3, with a tentative D call TRBD1 (5 bases). The germline V gene has CDR1 SGHRS and CDR2 YFSETQ. The CDR3 is made up of 15 amino acids. V was pared by 4 bases and J by 2 bases, with 13 bases between. The full variable domain, with the rest looked up from reference TRBV5-1 and TRBJ1-3, is KAGVTQTPRYLIKTRGQQVTLSCSPISGHRSVSWYQQTPGQGLQFLFEYFSETQRNKGNFPGRFSGRQFSNSRSEMNVSTLELGDSALYLCASSQAGGTGNTIYFGEGSWLTVV.

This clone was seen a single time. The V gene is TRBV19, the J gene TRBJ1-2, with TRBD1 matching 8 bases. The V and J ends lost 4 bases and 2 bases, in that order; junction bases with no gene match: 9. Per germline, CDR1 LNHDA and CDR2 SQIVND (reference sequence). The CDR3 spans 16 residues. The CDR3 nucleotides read TGTGCCAGTAGTACCATGACAGGGGTCCTAAACTATGGCTACACCTTC. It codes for CASSTMTGVLNYGYTF. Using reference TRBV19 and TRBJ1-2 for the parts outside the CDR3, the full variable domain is DGGITQSPKYLFRKEGQNVTLSCEQNLNHDAMYWYRQDPGQGLRLIYYSQIVNDFQKGDIAEGYSVSREKKESFPLTVTSAQKNPTAFYLCASSTMTGVLNYGYTFGSGTRLTVV.

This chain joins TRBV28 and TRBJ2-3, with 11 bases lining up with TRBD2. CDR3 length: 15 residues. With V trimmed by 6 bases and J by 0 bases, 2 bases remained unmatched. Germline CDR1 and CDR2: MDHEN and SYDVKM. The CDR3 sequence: CASRASGGSTDTQYF. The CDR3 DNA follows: TGTGCCAGCAGGGCTAGCGGGGGGAGCACAGATACGCAGTATTTT.

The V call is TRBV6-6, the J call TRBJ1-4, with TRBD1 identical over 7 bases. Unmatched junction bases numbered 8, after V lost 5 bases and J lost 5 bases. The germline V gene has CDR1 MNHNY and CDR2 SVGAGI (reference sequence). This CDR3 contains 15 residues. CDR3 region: CASSPHRGENEKLFF. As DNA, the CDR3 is TGTGCCAGCAGTCCTCACAGGGGAGAGAATGAAAAACTGTTTTTT.

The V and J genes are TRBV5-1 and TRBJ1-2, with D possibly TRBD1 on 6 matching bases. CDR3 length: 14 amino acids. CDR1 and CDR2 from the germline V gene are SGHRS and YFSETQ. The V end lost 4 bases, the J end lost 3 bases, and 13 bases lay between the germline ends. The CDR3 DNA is TGCGCCAGCAGCCCAGGGGCCCGGGACTATGGCTACACCTTC. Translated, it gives CASSPGARDYGYTF.

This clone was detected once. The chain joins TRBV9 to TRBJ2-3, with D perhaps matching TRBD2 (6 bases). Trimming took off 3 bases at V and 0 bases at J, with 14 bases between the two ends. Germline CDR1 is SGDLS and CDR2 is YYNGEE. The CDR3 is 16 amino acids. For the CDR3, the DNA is TGTGCCAGCAGCGACGGACTATTATCGAGCACAGATACGCAGTATTTT. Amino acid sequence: CASSDGLLSSTDTQYF.

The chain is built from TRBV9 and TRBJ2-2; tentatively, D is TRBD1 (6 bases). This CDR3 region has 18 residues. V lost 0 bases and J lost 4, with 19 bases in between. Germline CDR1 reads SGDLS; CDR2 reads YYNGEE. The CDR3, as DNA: TGTGCCAGCAGCGTAGGGGGCCCGGCAGGGGCGGGCACCGGGGAGCTGTTTTTT. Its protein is CASSVGGPAGAGTGELFF.

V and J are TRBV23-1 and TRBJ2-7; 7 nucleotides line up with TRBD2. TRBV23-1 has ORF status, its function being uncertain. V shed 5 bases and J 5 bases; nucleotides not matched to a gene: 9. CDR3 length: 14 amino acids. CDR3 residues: CASSNAGRVDEQYF. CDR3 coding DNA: TGCGCCAGCAGTAACGCGGGGAGGGTTGACGAGCAGTACTTC.

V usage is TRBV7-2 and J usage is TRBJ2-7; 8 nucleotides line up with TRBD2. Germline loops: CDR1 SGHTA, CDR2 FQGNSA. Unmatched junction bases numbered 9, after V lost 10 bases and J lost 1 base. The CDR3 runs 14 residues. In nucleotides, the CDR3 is TGTGCCATCCGGACTAGCCGAACTTCCTACGAGCAGTACTTC. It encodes CAIRTSRTSYEQYF.